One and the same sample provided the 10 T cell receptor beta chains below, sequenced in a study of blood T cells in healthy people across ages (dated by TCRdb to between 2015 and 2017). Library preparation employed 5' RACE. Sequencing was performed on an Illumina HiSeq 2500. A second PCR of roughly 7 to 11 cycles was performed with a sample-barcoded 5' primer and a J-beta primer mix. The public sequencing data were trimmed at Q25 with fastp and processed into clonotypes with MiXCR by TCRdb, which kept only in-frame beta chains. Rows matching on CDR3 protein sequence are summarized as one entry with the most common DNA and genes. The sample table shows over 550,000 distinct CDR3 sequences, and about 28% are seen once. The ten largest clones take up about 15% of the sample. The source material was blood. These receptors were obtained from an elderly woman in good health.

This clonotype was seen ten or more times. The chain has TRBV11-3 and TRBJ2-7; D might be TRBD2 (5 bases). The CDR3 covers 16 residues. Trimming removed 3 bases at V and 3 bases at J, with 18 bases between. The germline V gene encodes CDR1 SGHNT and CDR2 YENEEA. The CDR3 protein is CASSLDGGNRDYEQYF. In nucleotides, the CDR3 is TGTGCCAGCAGCTTGGATGGAGGCAACCGAGACTACGAGCAGTACTTC.

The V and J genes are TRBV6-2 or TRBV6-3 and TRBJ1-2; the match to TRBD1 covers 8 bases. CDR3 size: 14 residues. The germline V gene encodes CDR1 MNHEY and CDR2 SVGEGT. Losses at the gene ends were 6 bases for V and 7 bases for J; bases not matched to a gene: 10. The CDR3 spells CASSRRTGCFGYTF. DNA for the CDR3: TGTGCCAGCAGCCGCCGGACAGGGTGTTTTGGCTACACCTTC.

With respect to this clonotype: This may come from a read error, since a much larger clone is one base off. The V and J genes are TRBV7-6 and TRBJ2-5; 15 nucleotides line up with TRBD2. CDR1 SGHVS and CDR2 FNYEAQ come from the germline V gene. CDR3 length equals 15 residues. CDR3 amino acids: CTSTLSRTSGGAGYF. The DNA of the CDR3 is TGTACCAGCACCCTTAGCAGGACTAGCGGGGGGGCCGGGTACTTC.

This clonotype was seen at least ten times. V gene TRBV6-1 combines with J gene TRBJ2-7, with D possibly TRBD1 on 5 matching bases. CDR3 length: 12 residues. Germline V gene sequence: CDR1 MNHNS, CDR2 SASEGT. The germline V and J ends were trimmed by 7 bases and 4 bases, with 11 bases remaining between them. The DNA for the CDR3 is TGTGCCAGCAAGGTCAGGGTGTACGAGCAGTACTTC. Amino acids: CASKVRVYEQYF.

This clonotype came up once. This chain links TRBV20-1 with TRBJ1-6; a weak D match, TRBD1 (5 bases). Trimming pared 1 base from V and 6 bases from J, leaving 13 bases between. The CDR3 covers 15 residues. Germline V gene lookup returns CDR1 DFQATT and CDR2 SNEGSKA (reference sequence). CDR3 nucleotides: TGCAGTGCTAGAGGTGCAAGGGGACCTAATTCACCCCTCCACTTT. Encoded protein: CSARGARGPNSPLHF.

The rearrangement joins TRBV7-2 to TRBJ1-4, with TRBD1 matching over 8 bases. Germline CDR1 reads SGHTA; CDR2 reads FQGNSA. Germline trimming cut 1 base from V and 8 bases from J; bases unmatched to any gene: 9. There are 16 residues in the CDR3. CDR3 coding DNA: TGTGCCAGCAGCTTAGGGACAGGGTATCAGAAGGAAAAACTGTTTTTT. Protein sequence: CASSLGTGYQKEKLFF.

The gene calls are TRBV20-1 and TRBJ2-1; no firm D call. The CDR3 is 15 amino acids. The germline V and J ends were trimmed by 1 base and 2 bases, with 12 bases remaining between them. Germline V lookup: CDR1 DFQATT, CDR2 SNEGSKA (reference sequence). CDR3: CSARVRVTAYNEQFF. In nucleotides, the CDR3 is TGCAGTGCTAGAGTTCGGGTCACAGCCTACAATGAGCAGTTCTTC.

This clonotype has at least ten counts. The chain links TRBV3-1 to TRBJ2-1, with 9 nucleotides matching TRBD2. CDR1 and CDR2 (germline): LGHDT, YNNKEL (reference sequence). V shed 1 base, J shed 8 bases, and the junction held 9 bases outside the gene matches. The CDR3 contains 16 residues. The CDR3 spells CASSQGASGAGDEQFF. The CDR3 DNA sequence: TGTGCCAGCAGCCAAGGGGCTAGCGGGGCCGGGGATGAGCAGTTCTTC.

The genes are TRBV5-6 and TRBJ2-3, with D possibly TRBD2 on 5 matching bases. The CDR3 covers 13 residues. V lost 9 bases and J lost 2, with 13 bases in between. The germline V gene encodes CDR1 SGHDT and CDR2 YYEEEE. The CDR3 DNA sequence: TGTGCCACCTCGTCCGGGAACACAGATACGCAGTATTTT. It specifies CATSSGNTDTQYF.

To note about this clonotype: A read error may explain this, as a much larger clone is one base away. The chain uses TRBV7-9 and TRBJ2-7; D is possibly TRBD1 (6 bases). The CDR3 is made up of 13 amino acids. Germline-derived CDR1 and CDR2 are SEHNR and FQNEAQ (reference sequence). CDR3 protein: CAGSPNRVGEQYF. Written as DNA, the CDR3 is TGTGCCGGCAGCCCCAACAGGGTAGGGGAGCAGTACTTC.